This T cell receptor beta chain was sequenced for a study of technical replicates of blood from a handful of donors (dated by TCRdb to the late 2010s). A remark on this clone: The antigen this receptor binds is unknown. Base-call qualities are not available, and no considerably larger clone is one nucleotide away.

The library was generated by the immunoSEQ multiplex PCR assay. The table was pulled from immuneACCESS by TCRdb, which kept in-frame rearrangements only. Such tables lose some clones; where checked, under half of the loss comes from unresolved V genes, and the rest has no known cause. This sample lists approximately 79,000 clones; approximately 97% were detected once. Together, the top ten hold approximately 0.18% of the sample. V trim: 11 bases; J trim: 1 base; unmatched bases: 5. CDR1 is given as MDHEN and CDR2 as SYDVKM, both from the germline V gene. The CDR3 contains 13 residues, cysteine and phenylalanine counted. Only the CDR3 region is kept as DNA, spanning 39 bases read in frame from base 1.

The receptor chain draws on TRBV28 and TRBJ1-1; the junction holds 9 bases that match TRBD1. What was sequenced was T cells isolated from PBMCs. This receptor was identified in a human donor in good health. The DNA reads as follows: TGTGCCGGAATGGACAGGGGGAACACTGAAGCTTTCTTT. Protein translation: CAGMDRGNTEAFF.